This TCR beta chain stems from a study of OX40 agonist ivuxolimab in advanced cancers. In the study overall: The costimulatory receptor OX40 (CD134) was targeted by ivuxolimab, a fully human IgG2 agonistic monoclonal antibody. Among the approximately 50 dose-escalation patients, about 20 had hepatocellular carcinoma, roughly 15 melanoma, 9 renal cell carcinoma and 9 head and neck cancer. Partial responses occurred in three dose-escalation patients, of whom one had hepatocellular carcinoma and two had cutaneous melanoma. In the dose-escalation cohort, about four fifths of patients were male, and the mean age was around 60 years with a range of roughly 23 to 79. The purpose of peripheral TCRbeta sequencing was to test whether ivuxolimab changed TCR sequence diversity and led to clonal T-cell expansion. Intravenous ivuxolimab was administered to patients every 2 weeks at six dose levels: 0.01, 0.1, 0.3, 1.5, 3 and 10 mg/kg. Prior anti-PD-1, anti-PD-L1 or anti-CTLA-4 therapy was permitted, and 40% of dose-escalation patients had received checkpoint inhibitors. The paper reports the monotherapy dose-escalation portion (N = 52 patients) of the phase I ivuxolimab trial.

Genomic DNA was isolated from the sorted cells so that the TCRbeta CDR3 region could be sequenced. The immunoSEQ Assay was used for sequencing of TCRbeta CDR3 regions. Imported from immuneACCESS, the table was reduced by TCRdb to in-frame sequences with V and J called. These copies leave out some clones; in studies compared against another copy, an unresolved V gene accounts for under half, and the cause of the remainder is not known. Across this sample there are tens of thousands of clones, with 75% to 90% seen only once. About 0.69% of the sample rests with the top ten. Patients with a history of autoimmune disease or receiving systemic immunosuppression were excluded from the trial. Peripheral blood for TCR sequencing was collected from all dose cohorts at baseline, on cycle 4 day 1, and on cycle 7 day 1. The samples were drawn from a first-in-human, open-label, multicenter phase I dose-escalation trial of ivuxolimab. Adults with locally advanced or metastatic melanoma, renal cell, hepatocellular, or head and neck squamous cell carcinoma were enrolled in the trial. Before TCR sequencing, CD4+ T cells and CD8+ T cells from peripheral blood were sorted into separate populations.

Deletion took 6 bases off V and 0 bases off J, with a span of 6 bases between the germline ends. From the cysteine up to the phenylalanine, the CDR3 has a length of 13 residues. Only the CDR3 part of the read is kept: 39 bases, read in frame from the first base. The germline V gene (reference sequence) sets CDR1 to LNHDA and CDR2 to SQIVND. Summary of the overall study and its limitations: Which antigens the clonally expanded peripheral T cells were specific for was not determined. In partial responders in the 0.1-3.0 mg/kg groups, normalized peripheral clonal expansion was found to be among the lowest, especially among CD8+ T cells. Clonal expansion of both CD4+ and CD8+ blood T cells was observed from baseline to week 6 at doses 0.1 to 3.0 mg/kg. Low levels of normalized T-cell clonal expansion were also shown by some nonresponding patients. On average, CD8+ T cells showed more expanded clones than CD4+ T cells after ivuxolimab.

Note on this clone: The target of this receptor is not known. No per-base quality is available; no much larger clone lies one base away.

The clonotype comes from an adult with an advanced solid tumor such as melanoma, head and neck, liver or kidney cancer. The chain links TRBV19 with TRBJ1-5; no confident D gene assignment can be made. Specimen: CD4+ or CD8+ T cells sorted from blood, collected in a trial of the OX40 agonist ivuxolimab. CDR3 sequence: CASSPNSNQPQHF. The DNA is TGTGCCAGTAGCCCCAATAGCAATCAGCCCCAGCATTTT.